These 3 T cell receptor delta chains were all obtained from the same sample, sequenced in a study of gamma-delta chains in newborns, infants, children. TCRdb redid clone calling on the reads using CATT. The profile shows about 4,200 delta-chain clones, under 15% of them singletons. Sequenced input: blood. All receptors derive from a child who was a newborn, infant or young child, either healthy, febrile or measles-vaccinated (not recorded which).

This clone occurred a few times. A much larger clone differs from this one at a single base, so this may be a read error. In the same sample, other DNA sequences code for this CDR3. This chain links TRDV2 with TRDJ1, with 7 bases fitting TRDD2. This CDR3 is 20 amino acids long. CDR1 GEAIGNYY and CDR2 EKD come from the germline V gene. DNA for the CDR3: TGTGCCTGTGACTCCCTAGCTGGATCCTTCCTTGGATCGTACACCGACAAACTCATCTTT. Its translation: CACDSLAGSFLGSYTDKLIF.

A note on this clone: TCRdb attributes to this sequence the protein of a much larger clone, which differs from the DNA translation at residue 13; a read error is likely, and the protein displayed is translated from the DNA. The CDR3 nucleotides are TGTGCCTGTGACACTGCCGTACTGGGGGATCAGAGCCCCTGGGACACCCGACAGATGTTTTTC. Its protein is CACDTAVLGDQSPWDTRQMFF. This chain connects TRDV2 to TRDJ3; TRDD3 matches at 10 bases. The ends lost 1 base at V and 2 bases at J; junction bases unmatched: 13. The CDR3 is made up of 21 amino acids. Germline CDR1 reads GEAIGNYY; CDR2 reads EKD.

A word on this clone: This sequence may be a read error, since a much larger clone differs from it by one base. No J gene was called, and the V gene is TRDV1; TRDD3, as called in the table, went unchecked against the DNA. Germline values: CDR1 TSWWSYY, CDR2 QGS. This CDR3 is 23 amino acids long. Written as DNA, the CDR3 is TGTGCTCTTGGGGTAAGGCCTTCCTACCTCTGGGGGATACGGGGGGACTACACCGATAAACTCATCTTC. Its translation: CALGVRPSYLWGIRGDYTDKLIF.